Here is one T cell receptor beta chain with its context. Antigen specificity is unknown. This record belongs to a study of shared clonotypes between healthy human individuals. Germline lookup yields CDR1 GTSNPN and CDR2 SVGIG (reference sequence). The length of the CDR3 is 14 residues. Trimming at V came to 3 bases and at J to 3 bases, leaving 7 bases not matched to a gene. The authors split each subset's genomic DNA evenly across several immunoSEQ plates. This table comes from immunoSEQ multiplex PCR, and its TCRdb copy is limited to in-frame clones, with some not included. This table has 2.3 million or so clones, 93% appearing once. Study findings and constraints: Across four donors, naive CD4 shared roughly 5%, naive CD8 under 4%, memory CD4 roughly 2.4%, memory CD8 about 0.4%.

This clonotype was sampled from a man younger than 35 in good health. Some clones in this sample may be carry-over from other donors' samples. V is TRBV30 and J is TRBJ2-7, with TRBD1 matching over 8 bases. The material sequenced was naive CD4+ T cells from PBMCs. The sample's subset: CD45RA+ positively selected. The CDR3, as DNA: TGTGCCTGGAGGGCCCAGGGGGCGATCTACGAGCAGTACTTC. Translation gives CAWRAQGAIYEQYF.